Presented here are 21 T cell receptor beta chains from one specimen sequenced in a study of CD8+ T cells in alopecia areata. Indicated treatment: oral pan-JAK inhibitor, 5-10 mg twice daily. The authors extracted RNA and reverse transcribed it into cDNA as the sequencing template. Sequencing used immunoSEQ multiplex PCR; TCRdb keeps in-frame clones, though not all of them. The sample lists 120,000 or so clones; roughly 50% were seen once. This specimen consisted of CD8+ T cells sorted from blood, obtained at week 4, from a patient treated with tofacitinib. The receptors were sampled from a human donor with alopecia areata.

The CDR3 region is CASSPEGRQPQHF. CDR3 in DNA: TGTGCCAGCTCACCAGAGGGGCGTCAGCCCCAGCATTTT. The rearrangement uses TRBV18 and TRBJ1-5; a weak D match, TRBD1 (5 bases). The CDR3 has 13 residues. Trimming left V 2 bases short and J 6 bases short, with 8 bases between. CDR1 KGHSH and CDR2 LQKENI come from the germline V gene.

This clone turned up a few times. The chain has TRBV5-1 and TRBJ2-1; 10 positions agree with TRBD2. V was clipped by 7 bases and J by 8 bases; unmatched bases: 6. Looked up from germline, CDR1 is SGHRS and CDR2 is YFSETQ. The CDR3 totals 13 residues. CDR3 residues: CASAPSGGYEQFF. CDR3 in DNA: TGCGCCAGCGCACCTAGCGGGGGCTATGAGCAGTTCTTC.

V is TRBV27 and J is TRBJ1-2; 10 bases map to TRBD1. Germline lookup yields CDR1 MNHEY and CDR2 SMNVEV (reference sequence). The CDR3 is 15 residues long. After removal of 5 bases from V and 7 bases from J, the junction contained 10 bases not matched to a gene. In DNA form, the CDR3 reads TGTGCCAGCAGTCAAGGGGGACAGGGGTATGGTGGCTACACCTTC. Encoded protein: CASSQGGQGYGGYTF.

The rearrangement links TRBV9 to TRBJ2-7; TRBD2 is a possible D gene (6 bases). The CDR3 runs to 13 residues. V was shortened by 4 bases and J by 2 bases, with 10 bases between the two germline ends. CDR1 and CDR2 from the germline V gene are SGDLS and YYNGEE. This CDR3 is CASSSTGAYEQYF. The CDR3 region has the DNA TGTGCCAGCAGCTCGACGGGGGCCTACGAGCAGTACTTC. The variable domain in full, with the rest retrieved from reference TRBV9 and TRBJ2-7, is DSGVTQTPKHLITATGQRVTLRCSPRSGDLSVYWYQQSLDQGLQFLIQYYNGEERAKGNILERFSAQQFPDLHSELNLSSLELGDSALYFCASSSTGAYEQYFGPGTRLTVT.

J is TRBJ2-7 and V is TRBV30, with D possibly matching TRBD1 (6 bases). In germline, CDR1 is GTSNPN, CDR2 SVGIG (reference sequence). The CDR3 has 13 residues. V was pared by 2 bases and J by 6 bases, with 14 bases between. The CDR3 sequence: CAWSPGTPFEQYF. CDR3 sequence (DNA): TGTGCCTGGAGTCCCGGGACACCCTTCGAGCAGTACTTC.

This rearrangement joins TRBV27 to TRBJ1-2; D unclear. This CDR3 has 12 amino acids. V was cut by 4 bases and J by 8 bases, with 11 bases left in between. The germline V gene encodes CDR1 MNHEY and CDR2 SMNVEV (reference sequence). The CDR3 loop reads CASSSQVGGYTF. The CDR3 region has the DNA TGTGCCAGCAGTTCTCAAGTGGGAGGCTACACCTTC.

This clone was observed a few times. This sequence joins TRBV30 and TRBJ1-2, with TRBD1 matching over 7 bases. The junction had 13 bases not matched to a gene; V was cut back by 0 bases and J by 6 bases. The CDR3 is 16 amino acids. Germline CDR1 is GTSNPN and CDR2 is SVGIG (reference sequence). The CDR3 DNA follows: TGTGCCTGGAGTGTCCTTAATGGACAGGAACGGGATGGCTACACCTTC. Its translation is CAWSVLNGQERDGYTF.

The chain recombines TRBV5-6 with TRBJ2-2, with D unresolved. Per the germline V gene, CDR1 is SGHDT and CDR2 is YYEEEE. The CDR3 contains 15 residues. V was trimmed by 2 bases and J by 4 bases, leaving 12 bases between them. The CDR3 loop is CASSFRTGGTGELFF. CDR3 coding DNA: TGTGCCAGCAGCTTTCGGACGGGCGGCACCGGGGAGCTGTTTTTT.

The gene calls are TRBV2 and TRBJ1-6, with D unresolved. Trimming cost V 3 bases and J 10 bases, with 22 bases left between them. CDR3 length: 17 amino acids. The V gene's germline CDR1 is SNHLY and CDR2 FYNNEI. CDR3 loop: CASSDPRGRGLGSPLHF. The CDR3 DNA sequence: TGTGCCAGCAGTGACCCCCGAGGGCGGGGATTAGGATCACCCCTCCACTTT.

This clone was seen just once. The rearrangement links TRBV30 to TRBJ1-2; 8 nucleotides agree with TRBD1. V gave up 4 bases and J gave up 4 bases; unmatched junction bases: 8. The germline gives CDR1 GTSNPN, CDR2 SVGIG (reference sequence). The CDR3 extends over 14 amino acids. The CDR3 coding sequence is TGTGCCTGGAACTCCGGGACAGGTTTCTATGGCTACACCTTC. Translation: CAWNSGTGFYGYTF.

The chain recombines TRBV6-5 with TRBJ1-2; tentatively, D is TRBD1 (5 bases). Germline V CDR1 and CDR2: MNHEY, SVGAGI. V was cut by 2 bases and J by 7 bases, with 11 bases left in between. CDR3 size: 13 residues. The CDR3 DNA follows: TGTGCCAGCAGTTACACAACCGGGGGTGGCTACACCTTC. Amino acids: CASSYTTGGGYTF.

In its sample, this clone was seen a few times. The V call is TRBV7-9, the J call TRBJ1-6; 7 bases are a match to TRBD1. This CDR3 comprises 14 residues. Germline loops: CDR1 SEHNR, CDR2 FQNEAQ (reference sequence). The V gene end was trimmed by 5 bases and the J gene end by 7 bases; junction bases not matched to a gene: 5. As DNA, the CDR3 is TGTGCCAGCAGCCGGGGACAGCTAAATTCACCCCTCCACTTT. It yields the protein CASSRGQLNSPLHF. Using reference TRBV7-9 and TRBJ1-6 for the parts outside the CDR3, the full variable domain is DTGVSQNPRHKITKRGQNVTFRCDPISEHNRLYWYRQTLGQGPEFLTYFQNEAQLEKSRLLSDRFSAERPKGSFSTLEIQRTEQGDSAMYLCASSRGQLNSPLHFGNGTRLTVT.

This clone has more than one count but fewer than ten. This rearrangement joins TRBV21-1 to TRBJ2-3; the D call in the table, TRBD2, was not verified against the DNA. TRBV21-1 is labeled a pseudogene. The CDR3 loop spans 16 amino acids. CDR3 in amino acids: CASSKRGDPPTDTQYF. CDR3 nucleotides: TGTGCCAGCAGCAAACGGGGGGACCCACCCACAGATACGCAGTATTTT.

The rearrangement links TRBV7-9 to TRBJ1-4; D possibly corresponds to TRBD1 (6 bases). This CDR3 comprises 15 residues. V lost 5 bases, J lost 7 bases, and 17 bases lay in between. Germline V gene data show CDR1 as SEHNR and CDR2 as FQNEAQ (reference sequence). CDR3 sequence: CASSHPAGAGEKLFF. The DNA of the CDR3 is TGTGCCAGCAGCCACCCGGCAGGGGCAGGTGAAAAACTGTTTTTT.

The chain links TRBV4-1 to TRBJ1-1, with 7 bases matching TRBD1. This CDR3 is 15 amino acids long. CDR1 is MGHRA and CDR2 is YSYEKL in the germline V gene. Trimming at V came to 0 bases and at J to 5 bases, leaving 6 bases not matched to a gene. CDR3 sequence (DNA): TGCGCCAGCAGCCAAGATCCAGGGGGAGGGACTGAAGCTTTCTTT. This translates into CASSQDPGGGTEAFF.

J is TRBJ2-5 and V is TRBV15, with D possibly TRBD1 on 5 matching bases. V dropped 5 bases and J dropped 5 bases, with 15 bases sitting between them. Germline V gives CDR1 LNHNV, CDR2 YYDKDF (reference sequence). The length of the CDR3 is 14 residues. DNA of the CDR3: TGTGCCACCAGCGGCAGGGCCTACCGGGAGACCCAGTACTTC. This translates into CATSGRAYRETQYF.

V is TRBV4-3 and J is TRBJ2-7, with D hard to call. The CDR3 covers 16 residues. Per germline, CDR1 LGHNA and CDR2 YSLEER. Deletions cut 0 bases from V and 0 bases from J, with 12 bases between. Here the CDR3 reads CASSQDLGMSSYEQYF. The CDR3 bases are TGCGCCAGCAGCCAAGACTTGGGGATGAGCTCCTACGAGCAGTACTTC.

The chain is built from TRBV2 and TRBJ1-1, with 8 nucleotides matching TRBD1. This CDR3 has 12 amino acids. V gave up 9 bases and J gave up 2 bases; unmatched junction bases: 2. Per germline, CDR1 SNHLY and CDR2 FYNNEI. In nucleotides, the CDR3 is TGTGCCAGTGGACAGGGAAACACTGAAGCTTTCTTT. Protein sequence: CASGQGNTEAFF.

A few counts support this clone. This chain uses TRBV25-1 with TRBJ2-5; 7 bases are a match to TRBD1. In germline, CDR1 is MGHDK, CDR2 SYGVNS. Trimming cost V 4 bases and J 7 bases; bases outside gene matches: 0. The CDR3 covers 11 residues. The CDR3 here is CASSGQGTQYF. CDR3 bases: TGTGCCAGCAGTGGACAGGGGACCCAGTACTTC.

This sequence joins TRBV29-1 and TRBJ1-1; D call uncertain. The germline CDR1 and CDR2 sequences are SQVTM and ANQGSEA. With 0 bases removed from V and 0 bases from J, the gap between germline ends came to 17 bases. The CDR3 loop spans 17 amino acids. CDR3 residues: CSVEDPGRARMNTEAFF. The CDR3 region has the DNA TGCAGCGTTGAAGATCCCGGCCGGGCTAGAATGAACACTGAAGCTTTCTTT.

The gene calls are TRBV7-3 and TRBJ1-6; D remains ambiguous. The CDR3 runs 13 residues. CDR1 and CDR2 (germline): SGHTA, FQGTGA. V was pared by 1 base and J by 7 bases, with 5 bases between. The CDR3 protein is CASSLSGNSPLHF. CDR3 sequence (DNA): TGTGCCAGCAGCTTAAGCGGGAATTCACCCCTCCACTTT.